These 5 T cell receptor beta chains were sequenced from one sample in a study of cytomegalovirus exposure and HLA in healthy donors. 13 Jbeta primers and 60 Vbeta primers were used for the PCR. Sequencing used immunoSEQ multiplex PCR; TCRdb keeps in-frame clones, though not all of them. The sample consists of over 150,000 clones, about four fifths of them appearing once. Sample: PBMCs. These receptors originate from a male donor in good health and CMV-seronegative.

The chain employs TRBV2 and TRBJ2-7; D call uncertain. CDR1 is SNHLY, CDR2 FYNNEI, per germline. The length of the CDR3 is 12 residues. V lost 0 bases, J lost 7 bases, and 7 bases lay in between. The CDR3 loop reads CASSEAQWEQYF. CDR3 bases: TGTGCCAGCAGTGAAGCCCAGTGGGAGCAGTACTTC.

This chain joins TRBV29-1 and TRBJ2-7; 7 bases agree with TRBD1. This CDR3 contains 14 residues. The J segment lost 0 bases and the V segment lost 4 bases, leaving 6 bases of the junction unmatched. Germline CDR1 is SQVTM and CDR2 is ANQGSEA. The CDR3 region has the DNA TGCAGCGTTGCGGGACAGCGGAGCTCCTACGAGCAGTACTTC. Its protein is CSVAGQRSSYEQYF.

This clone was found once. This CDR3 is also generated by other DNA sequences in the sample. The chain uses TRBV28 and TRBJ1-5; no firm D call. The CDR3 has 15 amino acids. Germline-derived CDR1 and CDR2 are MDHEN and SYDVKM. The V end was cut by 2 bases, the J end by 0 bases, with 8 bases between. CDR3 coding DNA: TGTGCCAGCAGTTTAGCCGGGTATAGCAATCAGCCCCAGCATTTT. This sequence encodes CASSLAGYSNQPQHF.

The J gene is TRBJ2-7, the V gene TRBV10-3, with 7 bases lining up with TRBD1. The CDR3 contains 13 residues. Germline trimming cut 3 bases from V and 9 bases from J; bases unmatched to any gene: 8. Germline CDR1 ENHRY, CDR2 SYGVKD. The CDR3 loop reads CAISDPDRQGQYF. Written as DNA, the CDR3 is TGTGCCATCAGTGACCCGGACAGGCAGGGGCAGTACTTC.

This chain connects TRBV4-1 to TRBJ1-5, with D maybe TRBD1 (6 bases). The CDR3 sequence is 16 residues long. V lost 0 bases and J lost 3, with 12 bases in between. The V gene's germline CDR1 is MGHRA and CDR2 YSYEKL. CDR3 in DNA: TGCGCCAGCAGCCAAGAAGGGGGACGGAACAATCAGCCCCAGCATTTT. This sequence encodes CASSQEGGRNNQPQHF.